This T cell receptor (beta chain) was sequenced for a study of T cell responses to AZD1222 COVID-19 vaccine. On the study more broadly: Analysis merged second doses at about 4 or about 12 weeks.

Trimming left V 4 bases short and J 11 bases short, with 24 bases between. This CDR3 has 16 residues. Germline CDR1 MRHNA, CDR2 SNTAGT. Details on this clone: The antigen is unknown.

Some clones are missing from TCRdb's copy, which holds only in-frame ones; the method was immunoSEQ multiplex PCR. The sample records approximately 150,000 clones, roughly 90% being singletons. General study points: Two AZD1222 doses significantly raised spike-specific TCR breadth and depth over controls. Vaccine-associated CD4 TCRs spanned spike, dominant at 160-218 and 743-854. Without day 14 samples, only post-peak T cell repertoires were studied.

The rearrangement joins TRBV6-4 to TRBJ2-1, with D unclear. The specimen was peripheral blood, collected on day 0 of AZD1222 vaccination. The origin of this receptor is an adult in good health. Here the CDR3 DNA reads TGTGCCAGCAGTGTCATGGGGTCCCTAACTTTGTCTAAGCAGTTCTTC. Its translation is CASSVMGSLTLSKQFF.